A selection of T cell receptor beta chains follows, all from one sample in a study of OX40 agonist ivuxolimab in advanced cancers. Here immunoSEQ multiplex PCR was the method, and the copy in TCRdb shows in-frame clones only, minus some. This sample yields around 68,000 clones, of which just over 85% are seen a single time; approximately 1% belongs to the top ten. This sample comprised CD4+ or CD8+ T cells sorted from blood, obtained in a trial of the OX40 agonist ivuxolimab. The receptors derive from an adult with an advanced solid tumor such as melanoma, head and neck, liver or kidney cancer. Both conserved end residues are part of each CDR3. D genes are given only for firm matches. A row's size may be missing; if present it is once, few, many or a size class.

>NA|TRBV28|16|TRBD1|TRBJ1-5
CASSTPTGGFNQPQHF
TGTGCCAGCAGTACCCCGACAGGGGGCTTCAATCAGCCCCAGCATTTT
>few|TRBV7-7|13|NA|TRBJ2-5
CASTPGPEQTQYF
TGTGCTAGCACCCCAGGCCCGGAACAGACCCAGTACTTC
>NA|TRBV2|12|TRBD1|TRBJ1-2
CASQTGVDGYTF
TGTGCCAGCCAGACAGGGGTAGATGGCTACACCTTC
>once|TRBV6-1|14|NA|TRBJ1-5
CACRKGGSNQPQHF
TGTGCCTGTAGGAAGGGTGGCAGCAATCAGCCCCAGCATTTT
>once|TRBV2|13|TRBD2|TRBJ2-1
CASGTSGINEQFF
TGTGCCAGCGGGACTAGCGGTATCAATGAGCAGTTCTTC
>NA|TRBV5-6|15|NA|TRBJ2-5
CASSLALSGVETQYF
TGTGCCAGCAGCTTGGCCCTTTCGGGAGTAGAGACCCAGTACTTC
>few|TRBV15|15|NA|TRBJ2-5
CATSSPSALLETQYF
TGTGCCACCAGCAGTCCCTCGGCTCTCTTGGAGACCCAGTACTTC
>NA|TRBV18|16|TRBD1|TRBJ2-5
CASSPRDRGIQETQYF
TGTGCCAGCTCACCACGGGACAGGGGTATCCAAGAGACCCAGTACTTC
>NA|TRBV10-3|14|NA|TRBJ2-1
CAISEGLTTNEQFF
TGTGCCATCAGTGAAGGTTTGACTACCAATGAGCAGTTCTTC
>NA|TRBV28|15|NA|TRBJ1-2
CASSLGAGLNYGYTF
TGTGCCAGCAGTTTAGGGGCAGGCCTTAACTATGGCTACACCTTC